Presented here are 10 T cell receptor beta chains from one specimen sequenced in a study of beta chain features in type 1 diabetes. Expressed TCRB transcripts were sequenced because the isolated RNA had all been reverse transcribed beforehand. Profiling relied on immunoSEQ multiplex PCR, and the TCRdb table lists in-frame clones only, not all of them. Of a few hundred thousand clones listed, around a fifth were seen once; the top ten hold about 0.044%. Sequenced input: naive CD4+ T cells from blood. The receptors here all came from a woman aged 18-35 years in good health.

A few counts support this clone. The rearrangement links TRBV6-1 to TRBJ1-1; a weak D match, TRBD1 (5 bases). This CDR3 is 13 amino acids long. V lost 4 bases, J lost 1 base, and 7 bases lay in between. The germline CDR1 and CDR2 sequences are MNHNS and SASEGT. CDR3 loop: CASSGQRNTEAFF. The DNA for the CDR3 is TGTGCCAGCAGTGGACAGAGGAACACTGAAGCTTTCTTT.

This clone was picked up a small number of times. CDR3 coding DNA: TGTGCCAGCTCACCAGGGACATGGGATGTAAACATTCAGTACTTC. Translation gives CASSPGTWDVNIQYF. The V and J genes are TRBV18 and TRBJ2-4; D is possibly TRBD1 (6 bases). V was clipped by 2 bases and J by 6 bases, with 14 bases between them. Germline loops: CDR1 KGHSH, CDR2 LQKENI. CDR3 length equals 15 residues.

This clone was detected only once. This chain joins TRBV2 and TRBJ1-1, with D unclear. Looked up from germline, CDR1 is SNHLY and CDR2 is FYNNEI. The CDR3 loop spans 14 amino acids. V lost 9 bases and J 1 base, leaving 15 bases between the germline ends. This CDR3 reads CASRSWAGNTEAFF. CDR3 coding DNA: TGTGCCAGTAGATCCTGGGCGGGGAACACTGAAGCTTTCTTT. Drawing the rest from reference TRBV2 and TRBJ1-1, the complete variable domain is EPEVTQTPSHQVTQMGQEVILRCVPISNHLYFYWYRQILGQKVEFLVSFYNNEISEKSEIFDDQFSVERPDGSNFTLKIRSTKLEDSAMYFCASRSWAGNTEAFFGQGTRLTVV.

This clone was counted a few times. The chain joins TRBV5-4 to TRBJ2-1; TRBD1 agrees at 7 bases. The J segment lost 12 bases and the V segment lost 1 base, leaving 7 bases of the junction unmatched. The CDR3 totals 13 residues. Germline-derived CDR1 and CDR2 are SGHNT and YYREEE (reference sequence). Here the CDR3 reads CASSLQNRGGQFF. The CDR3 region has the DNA TGTGCCAGCAGCTTGCAAAACAGGGGTGGGCAGTTCTTC. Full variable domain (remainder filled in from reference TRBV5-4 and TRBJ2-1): ETGVTQSPTHLIKTRGQQVTLRCSSQSGHNTVSWYQQALGQGPQFIFQYYREEENGRGNFPPRFSGLQFPNYSSELNVNALELDDSALYLCASSLQNRGGQFFGPGTRLTVL.

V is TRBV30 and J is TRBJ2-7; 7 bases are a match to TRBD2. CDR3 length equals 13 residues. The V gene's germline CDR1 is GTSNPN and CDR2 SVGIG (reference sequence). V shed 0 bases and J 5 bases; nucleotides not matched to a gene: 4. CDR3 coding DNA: TGTGCCTGGAGTGTACGGGGGAGGGACGAGCAGTACTTC. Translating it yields CAWSVRGRDEQYF. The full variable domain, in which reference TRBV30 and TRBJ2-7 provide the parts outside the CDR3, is SQTIHQWPATLVQPVGSPLSLECTVEGTSNPNLYWYRQAAGRGLQLLFYSVGIGQISSEVPQNLSASRPQDRQFILSSKKLLLSDSGFYLCAWSVRGRDEQYFGPGTRLTVT.

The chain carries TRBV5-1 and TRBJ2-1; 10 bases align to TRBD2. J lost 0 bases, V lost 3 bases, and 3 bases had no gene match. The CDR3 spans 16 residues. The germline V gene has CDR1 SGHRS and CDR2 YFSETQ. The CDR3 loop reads CASSSSGRASYNEQFF. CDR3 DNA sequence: TGCGCCAGCAGCTCTAGCGGGAGAGCCTCCTACAATGAGCAGTTCTTC.

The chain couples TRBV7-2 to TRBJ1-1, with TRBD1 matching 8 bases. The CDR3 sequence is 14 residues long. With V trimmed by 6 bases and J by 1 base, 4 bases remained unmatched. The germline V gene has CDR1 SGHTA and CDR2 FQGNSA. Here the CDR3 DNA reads TGTGCCAGCAGGACACAGGGGGGGAACACTGAAGCTTTCTTT. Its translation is CASRTQGGNTEAFF.

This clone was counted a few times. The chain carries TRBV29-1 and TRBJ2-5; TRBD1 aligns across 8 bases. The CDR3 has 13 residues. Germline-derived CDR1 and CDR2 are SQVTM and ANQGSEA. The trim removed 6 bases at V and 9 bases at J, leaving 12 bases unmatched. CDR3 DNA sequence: TGCAGCGTAGCCGACAGGGGCCAAGGGGCCCAGTACTTC. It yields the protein CSVADRGQGAQYF.

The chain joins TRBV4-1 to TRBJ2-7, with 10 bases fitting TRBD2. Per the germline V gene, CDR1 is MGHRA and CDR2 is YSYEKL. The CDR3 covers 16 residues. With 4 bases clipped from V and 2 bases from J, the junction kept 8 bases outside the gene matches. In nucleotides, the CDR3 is TGCGCCAGCAGCCCGCGAGGGAGCGGGGGGGCCTACGAGCAGTACTTC. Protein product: CASSPRGSGGAYEQYF.

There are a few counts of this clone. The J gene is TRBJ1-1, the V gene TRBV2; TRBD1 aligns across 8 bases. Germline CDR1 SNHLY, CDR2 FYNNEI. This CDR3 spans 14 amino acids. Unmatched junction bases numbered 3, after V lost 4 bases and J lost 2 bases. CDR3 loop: CASSGQGFNTEAFF. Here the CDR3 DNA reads TGTGCCAGCAGTGGACAGGGGTTCAACACTGAAGCTTTCTTT. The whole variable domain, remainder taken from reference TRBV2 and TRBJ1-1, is EPEVTQTPSHQVTQMGQEVILRCVPISNHLYFYWYRQILGQKVEFLVSFYNNEISEKSEIFDDQFSVERPDGSNFTLKIRSTKLEDSAMYFCASSGQGFNTEAFFGQGTRLTVV.